This passage covers 4 T cell receptor beta chains from one sample sequenced in a study of CD8+CD57+ T cells in acquired aplastic anemia. The study profiled TCR beta VDJ and CDR3 using genomic DNA as template. Each CDR3 protein is one row after TCRdb ran MiXCR on the reads. Of approximately 380,000 distinct CDR3 sequences listed, 60% to 80% are singletons. Sequencing was done on a sample of sorted CD4+, CD8+, or CD8+CD57+ T cells (not recorded which) from PBMCs. The receptors were gathered from a human donor in good health, serving as a control.

This clonotype was seen many times. V is TRBV3-1 and J is TRBJ2-3; D not resolved. This CDR3 is built from 12 residues. CDR1 LGHDT and CDR2 YNNKEL come from the germline V gene (reference sequence). Trimming stripped 4 bases from V and 4 bases from J, with 6 bases between. The CDR3 bases are TGTGCCAGCAGCCTTAGTCCAGATACGCAGTATTTT. Translated, it gives CASSLSPDTQYF.

To note about this clonotype: The CDR3 ends on some other residue instead of the conserved phenylalanine or tryptophan, so this is likely a read error. No DNA is shown, since the ends of the CDR3 on it are uncertain; the CDR3 is the one TCRdb lists. This chain links TRBV7-2 with TRBJ2-7; whether TRBD2, the table's D call, matches the DNA was not checked. Germline V gene lookup returns CDR1 SGHTA and CDR2 FQGNSA. Both ends counted, the CDR3 spans 13 residues. The CDR3 region is CASSSHRTSGNYQ.

The rearrangement joins TRBV7-2 to TRBJ1-5; a weak D match, TRBD1 (5 bases). V shed 5 bases and J shed 12 bases, with 17 bases lying between them. CDR3 length equals 13 residues. Germline loops: CDR1 SGHTA, CDR2 FQGNSA. This CDR3 reads CASSGRGGACQHF. The CDR3 DNA sequence: TGTGCCAGCAGCGGGAGGGGTGGTGCGTGCCAGCATTTT.

The chain links TRBV20-1 to TRBJ2-7; D may correspond to TRBD1 or TRBD2 (5 bases each). Germline CDR1 and CDR2: DFQATT and SNEGSKA (reference sequence). Between the trimmed V and J ends, which lost 3 bases and 2 bases, there was a span of 17 bases. The CDR3 spans 15 residues. This CDR3 reads CSARAGAAGTYEQYF. In DNA form, the CDR3 reads TGCAGTGCTAGGGCCGGGGCAGCTGGAACCTACGAGCAGTACTTC.